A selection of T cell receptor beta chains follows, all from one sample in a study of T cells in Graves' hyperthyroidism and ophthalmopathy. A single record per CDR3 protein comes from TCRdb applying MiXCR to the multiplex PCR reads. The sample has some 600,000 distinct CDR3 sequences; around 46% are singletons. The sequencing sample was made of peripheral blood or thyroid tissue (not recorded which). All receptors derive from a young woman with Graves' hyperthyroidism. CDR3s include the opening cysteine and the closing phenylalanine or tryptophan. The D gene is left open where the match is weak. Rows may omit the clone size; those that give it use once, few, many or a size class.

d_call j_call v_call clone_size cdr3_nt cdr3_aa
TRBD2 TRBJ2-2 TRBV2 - TGTGCCAGCAGTGAAGTGGCGTACTGGCGGGAGGGGAACTTGGAGCTGTTTTTT CASSEVAYWREGNLELFF
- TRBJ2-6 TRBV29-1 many TGCAGCGTTGCGCCAGAGCCCTCTGGGGCCAACGTCCTGACTTTC CSVAPEPSGANVLTF
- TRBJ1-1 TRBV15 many TGTGCCACCAGCAGCAGCGCAAACACTGAAGCTTTCTTT CATSSSANTEAFF
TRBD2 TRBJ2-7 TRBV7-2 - TGCGCCAGCAGCCAAGACAGCTCGGGAGGGTTCTACGAGCAGTACTTC CASSQDSSGGFYEQYF
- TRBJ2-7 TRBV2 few TGTGCCAGCGCTTTGTCGTACGAGCAGTACTTC CASALSYEQYF
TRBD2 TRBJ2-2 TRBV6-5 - TGTGCCAGCAGCTTAGCGGGAGGGCCGGTCACCGGGGAGCTGTTTTTT CASSLAGGPVTGELFF
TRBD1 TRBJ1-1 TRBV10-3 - TGTGCCACCAGTGGGACAGGGACGGGTAGGGGCCGCACGGAAGCTTTCTTT CATSGTGTGRGRTEAFF
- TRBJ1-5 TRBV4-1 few TGCGCCAGCAGCCGATTAACCAGGGTTCAGCCCCAGCATTTT CASSRLTRVQPQHF
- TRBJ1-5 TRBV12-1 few TGTGCCAGCAGCTTTGATCGGTATCAGCCCCAGCATTTT CASSFDRYQPQHF
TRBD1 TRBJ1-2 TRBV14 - TGTGCCAGCAGTCACGACAGGGGGCAAGGCTACACCTTC CASSHDRGQGYTF
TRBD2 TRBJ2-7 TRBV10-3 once TGTGCCAGACAAGACGGCGGGAGGCCCTCCTACGAGCAGTACTTC CARQDGGRPSYEQYF
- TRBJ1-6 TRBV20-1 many TGCAGTGCCTCCCGTTCGGGTTTAGGGTCACCCCTCCACTTT CSASRSGLGSPLHF
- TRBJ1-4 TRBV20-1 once TGCAGTGCTAGAGATCTCCAAGAAAATGAAAAACTGTTTTTT CSARDLQENEKLFF
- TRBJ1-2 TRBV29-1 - TGCAGCGTTGTAGGTCCACGAGGCTCTGGAAACCGCTACACCTTC CSVVGPRGSGNRYTF
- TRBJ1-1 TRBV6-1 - TGTGCCAGCAGTGAAATGCCAGCCACTGAAGCTTTCTTT CASSEMPATEAFF
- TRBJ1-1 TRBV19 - TGTGCCAGTAGAGGGGAGAGGGACACTGAAGCTTTCTTT CASRGERDTEAFF
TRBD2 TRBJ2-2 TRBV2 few TGTGCCAGCAGTTTAGCGGGAACCACCGGGGAGCTGTTTTTT CASSLAGTTGELFF
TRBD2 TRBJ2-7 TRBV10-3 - TGTGCCAGCTCACCACGACCTCGGACTAGCGGGATCTCCTACGAGCAGTACTTC CASSPRPRTSGISYEQYF
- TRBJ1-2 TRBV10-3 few TGTGCCAGCAGTCCTCAACAGCGATATGGCTACACCTTC CASSPQQRYGYTF
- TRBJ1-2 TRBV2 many TGTGCCAATGAGAGGAACTATGGCTACACCTTC CANERNYGYTF
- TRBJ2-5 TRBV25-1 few TGTGCCAGCAGTGAATATCAGACCCAGTACTTC CASSEYQTQYF
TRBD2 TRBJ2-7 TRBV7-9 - TGTGCCAGCAGCCACCCGACTAGCGGGAAGTCGTGGGAGCAGTACTTC CASSHPTSGKSWEQYF
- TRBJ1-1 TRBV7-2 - TGTGCCACCGATCCGGGGAACCCGGGGGCTGAAGCTTTCTTT CATDPGNPGAEAFF
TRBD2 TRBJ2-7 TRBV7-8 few TGTGCCAGCGGCCAAGCGGGAGAGTCCTACGAGCAGTACTTC CASGQAGESYEQYF
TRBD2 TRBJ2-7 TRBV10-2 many TGCGCCAGCAGAAGGACTAGCGGGAGCACCTACGAGCAGTACTTC CASRRTSGSTYEQYF
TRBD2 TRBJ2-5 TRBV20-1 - TGCAGTGCTAGACTCTCCGGGCGGGAGGGCCTAGAGACCCAGTACTTC CSARLSGREGLETQYF
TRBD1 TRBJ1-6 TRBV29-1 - TGCAGTGTGTCCACCTCGACAGGGACAAATTCACCCCTCCACTTT CSVSTSTGTNSPLHF
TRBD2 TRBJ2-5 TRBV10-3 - TGTGCCATCGCGCCTAGCGGGGGTCTTAAAGAGACCCAGTACTTC CAIAPSGGLKETQYF
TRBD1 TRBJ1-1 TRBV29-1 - TGCAGCGTTGAAGCCCCGGGACAGGGGGCCACTGAAGCTTTCTTT CSVEAPGQGATEAFF
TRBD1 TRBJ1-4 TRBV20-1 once TGCAGTGCTGGAGGGAGACAGGGAGGAAAACTGTTTTTT CSAGGRQGGKLFF
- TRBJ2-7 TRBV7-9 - TGTGCCAGCAGTTCGGAGGGGCGTAGCTCCTACGAGCAGTACTTC CASSSEGRSSYEQYF
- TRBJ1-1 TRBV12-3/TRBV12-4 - TGTGCCAGCAGTTACCGTTCGCAGACGACTGAAGCTTTCTTT CASSYRSQTTEAFF
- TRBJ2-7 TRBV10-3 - TGTGCCATCAGTAGGGACAGCGGGAACTCCTACGAGCAGTACTTC CAISRDSGNSYEQYF
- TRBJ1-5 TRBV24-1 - TGTGCCAGCAGTGAAGTGGCGAGGGGCAATCAGCCCCAGCATTTT CASSEVARGNQPQHF
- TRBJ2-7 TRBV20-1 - TGCAGTGCTAGGCTAAATGACTACGAGCAGTACTTC CSARLNDYEQYF
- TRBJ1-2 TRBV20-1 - TGCAGTGCTAGGGGCATAACAGCTAACTATGGCTACACCTTC CSARGITANYGYTF
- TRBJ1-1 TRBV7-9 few TGTGCCAGCAGCTACCGGGCCCCAGGAGACACTGAAGCTTTCTTT CASSYRAPGDTEAFF
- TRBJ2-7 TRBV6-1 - TGTGCCAGCAGTAGGGGAGTGGGGGGAAGCTCCTACGAGCAGTACTTC CASSRGVGGSSYEQYF
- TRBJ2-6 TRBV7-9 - TGTGCCAGCAGCCTAGGGCGGTCTGGGGCCAACGTCCTGACTTTC CASSLGRSGANVLTF
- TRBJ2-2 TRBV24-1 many TGTGCCACCAGCGCTACAGGGATCGGGGAGCTGTTTTTT CATSATGIGELFF
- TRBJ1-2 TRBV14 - TGTGCCAGCAGCCAGATAGGGGCAGGTGGCTACACCTTC CASSQIGAGGYTF
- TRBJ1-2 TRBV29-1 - TGCAGCGTTGAAGATCGGGGCAGGGAGGTATCTAACTATGGCTACACCTTC CSVEDRGREVSNYGYTF
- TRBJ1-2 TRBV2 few TGTGCCAGCAGTCGGGACTCCCCACTGTATGGCTACACCTTC CASSRDSPLYGYTF